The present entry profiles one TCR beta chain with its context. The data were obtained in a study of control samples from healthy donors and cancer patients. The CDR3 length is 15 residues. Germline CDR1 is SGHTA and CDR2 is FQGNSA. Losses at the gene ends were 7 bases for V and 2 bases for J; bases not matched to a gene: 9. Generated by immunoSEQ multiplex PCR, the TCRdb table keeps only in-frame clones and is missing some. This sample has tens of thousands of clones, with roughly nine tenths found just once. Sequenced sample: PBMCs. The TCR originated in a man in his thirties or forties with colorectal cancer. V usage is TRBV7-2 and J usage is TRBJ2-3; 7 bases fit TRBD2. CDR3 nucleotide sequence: TGTGCCAGCAACCTACAAGCGGGGATCACAGATACGCAGTATTTT. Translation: CASNLQAGITDTQYF. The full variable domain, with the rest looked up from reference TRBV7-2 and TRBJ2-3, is GAGVSQSPSNKVTEKGKDVELRCDPISGHTALYWYRQSLGQGLEFLIYFQGNSAPDKSGLPSDRFSAERTGGSVSTLTIQRTQQEDSAVYLCASNLQAGITDTQYFGPGTRLTVL.